The next 11 T cell receptor beta chains were all read from a single sample in a study of cytomegalovirus exposure and HLA in healthy donors. Both 60 Vbeta primers and 13 Jbeta primers went into the PCR. Clones were read by immunoSEQ multiplex PCR, and TCRdb kept only the in-frame ones, dropping some. The sample lists roughly 170,000 clones, less than 90% occurring once. The source material was PBMCs. The receptors shown here come from a woman aged 50 to 60 in good health and CMV-seropositive.

The chain carries TRBV7-8 and TRBJ2-2; 9 nucleotides line up with TRBD1. The CDR3 has 15 residues. The germline V gene encodes CDR1 SGHVS and CDR2 FQNEAQ. The ends lost 5 bases at V and 7 bases at J; junction bases unmatched: 8. CDR3 DNA sequence: TGTGCCAGCAGCCTAAGACAGGGGGTCGGCGGGGAGCTGTTTTTT. This translates into CASSLRQGVGGELFF.

As DNA, the CDR3 is TGTGCCAGTAGTACAGGACTAGGCGGGTTTATCGCCTACAATGAGCAGTTCTTC. It yields the protein CASSTGLGGFIAYNEQFF. The chain recombines TRBV19 with TRBJ2-1; 7 bases match TRBD2. Germline assignment: CDR1 LNHDA and CDR2 SQIVND (reference sequence). This CDR3 spans 18 amino acids. The junction had 14 bases not matched to a gene; V was cut back by 4 bases and J by 2 bases.

The chain uses TRBV27 and TRBJ2-5, with a weak D call TRBD1 (6 bases). CDR3 length: 14 amino acids. CDR1 and CDR2 (germline): MNHEY, SMNVEV (reference sequence). Trimming cost V 6 bases and J 2 bases, with 13 bases left between them. The CDR3 bases are TGTGCCAGCAGACAGGGCCAGATACAAGAGACCCAGTACTTC. The encoded protein is CASRQGQIQETQYF.

The chain links TRBV7-2 to TRBJ1-3; D is perhaps TRBD1 (6 bases). The length of the CDR3 is 15 residues. The germline V gene has CDR1 SGHTA and CDR2 FQGNSA. V was pared by 3 bases and J by 3 bases, with 12 bases between. CDR3 sequence: CASSFEQGSGNTIYF. CDR3 bases: TGTGCCAGCAGCTTTGAACAGGGCAGTGGAAACACCATATATTTT.

The rearrangement uses TRBV5-5 and TRBJ1-4; D possibly corresponds to TRBD1 (6 bases). V was trimmed by 0 bases and J by 4 bases, leaving 7 bases between them. Germline V gene sequence: CDR1 SGHKS, CDR2 YYEKEE (reference sequence). CDR3 length: 14 residues. The CDR3 coding sequence is TGTGCCAGCAGCTTGGGACAGGTTAATGAAAAACTGTTTTTT. It encodes CASSLGQVNEKLFF.

The chain employs TRBV27 and TRBJ2-1; possibly TRBD2 for D (6 bases). Germline lookup yields CDR1 MNHEY and CDR2 SMNVEV (reference sequence). V lost 0 bases and J lost 4, with 16 bases in between. The CDR3 extends over 17 amino acids. CDR3 in amino acids: CASSLSEGSGLYNEQFF. In DNA form, the CDR3 reads TGTGCCAGCAGTTTATCGGAGGGTAGCGGCCTATACAATGAGCAGTTCTTC.

This clone has only a few counts. This rearrangement joins TRBV9 to TRBJ2-7, with D maybe TRBD2 (7 bases). Germline assignment: CDR1 SGDLS and CDR2 YYNGEE. The CDR3 length is 15 residues. The V end was cut by 0 bases, the J end by 0 bases, with 10 bases between. The CDR3, as DNA: TGTGCCAGCAGCGTAGGGGGGGGCCACTCCTACGAGCAGTACTTC. Protein: CASSVGGGHSYEQYF.

This chain links TRBV7-9 with TRBJ2-4; TRBD1 might be the D (7 bases). The CDR3 has 16 amino acids. V was clipped by 5 bases and J by 0 bases, with 14 bases between them. CDR1 and CDR2 from the germline V gene are SEHNR and FQNEAQ (reference sequence). CDR3 protein: CASSRQGLLAKNIQYF. Here the CDR3 DNA reads TGTGCCAGCAGCCGACAGGGACTGCTAGCCAAAAACATTCAGTACTTC.

This clone was seen only once. V is TRBV9 and J is TRBJ2-7, with D maybe TRBD2 (5 bases). The V gene's germline CDR1 is SGDLS and CDR2 YYNGEE. The CDR3 totals 14 residues. V lost 4 bases, J lost 0 bases, and 11 bases lay in between. The CDR3 sequence: CASSPRAGSYEQYF. CDR3 DNA sequence: TGTGCCAGCAGCCCCCGGGCGGGCTCCTACGAGCAGTACTTC.

This sequence joins TRBV5-1 and TRBJ2-2; 7 bases line up with TRBD2. V gave up 3 bases and J gave up 2 bases; unmatched junction bases: 4. Germline-derived CDR1 and CDR2 are SGHRS and YFSETQ. The CDR3 covers 15 residues. The CDR3: CASSSLAENTGELFF. CDR3 nucleotide sequence: TGCGCCAGCAGCTCTCTAGCGGAAAACACCGGGGAGCTGTTTTTT.

This rearrangement joins TRBV4-3 to TRBJ1-1, with 11 bases matching TRBD1. CDR3 length: 18 amino acids. Germline V gene sequence: CDR1 LGHNA, CDR2 YSLEER. Trimming at V came to 0 bases and at J to 9 bases, leaving 15 bases not matched to a gene. The CDR3 is CASSQEGGQGGIPGKAFF. The CDR3 nucleotides read TGCGCCAGCAGCCAAGAGGGGGGACAGGGGGGGATACCGGGCAAAGCTTTCTTT.